This T cell receptor (beta chain) was identified in a study of PD-L1 blockade in urothelial cancer. Some clones are missing from TCRdb's copy, which holds only in-frame ones; the method was immunoSEQ multiplex PCR. Here the sample spans some 75,000 clones, under 95% being singletons. Time point given: peripheral blood 6 weeks after treatment start. The CDR3 runs to 14 residues. The germline CDR1 and CDR2 sequences are SGHNT and YYREEE (reference sequence). V lost 1 base, J lost 5 bases, and 12 bases lay in between. This specimen consisted of PBMCs, obtained around atezolizumab (anti-PD-L1) treatment. The chain carries TRBV5-4 and TRBJ1-1; D possibly corresponds to TRBD1 (5 bases). This receptor was taken from a woman older than 75 with urothelial cancer. CDR3 DNA sequence: TGTGCCAGCAGCTTGACAGGACGGCGGACTGAAGCTTTCTTT. The encoded protein is CASSLTGRRTEAFF.